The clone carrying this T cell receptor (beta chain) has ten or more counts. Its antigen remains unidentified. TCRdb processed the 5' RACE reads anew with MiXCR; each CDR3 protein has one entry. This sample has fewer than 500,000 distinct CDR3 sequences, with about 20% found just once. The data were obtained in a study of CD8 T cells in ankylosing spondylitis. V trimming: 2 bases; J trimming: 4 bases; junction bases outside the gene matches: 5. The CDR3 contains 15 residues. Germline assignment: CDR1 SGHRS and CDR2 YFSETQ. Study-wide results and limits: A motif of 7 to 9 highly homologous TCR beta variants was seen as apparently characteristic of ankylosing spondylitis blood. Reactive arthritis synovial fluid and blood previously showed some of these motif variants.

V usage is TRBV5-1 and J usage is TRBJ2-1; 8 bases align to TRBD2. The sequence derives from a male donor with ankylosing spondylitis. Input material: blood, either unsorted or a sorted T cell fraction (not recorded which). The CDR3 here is CASSFGVAGYNEQFF. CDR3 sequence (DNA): TGCGCCAGCAGCTTTGGGGTAGCGGGGTACAATGAGCAGTTCTTC.